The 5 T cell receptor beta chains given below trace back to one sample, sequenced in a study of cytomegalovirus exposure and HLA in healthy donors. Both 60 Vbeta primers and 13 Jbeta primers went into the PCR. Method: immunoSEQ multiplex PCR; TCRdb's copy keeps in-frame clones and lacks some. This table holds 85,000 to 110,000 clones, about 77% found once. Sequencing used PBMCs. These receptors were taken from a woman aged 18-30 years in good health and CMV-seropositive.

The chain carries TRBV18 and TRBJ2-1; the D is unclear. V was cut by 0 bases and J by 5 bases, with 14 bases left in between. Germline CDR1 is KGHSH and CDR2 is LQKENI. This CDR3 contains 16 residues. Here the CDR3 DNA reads TGTGCCAGCTCACCACCCTCACAGAGATGGCACAATGAGCAGTTCTTC. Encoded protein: CASSPPSQRWHNEQFF.

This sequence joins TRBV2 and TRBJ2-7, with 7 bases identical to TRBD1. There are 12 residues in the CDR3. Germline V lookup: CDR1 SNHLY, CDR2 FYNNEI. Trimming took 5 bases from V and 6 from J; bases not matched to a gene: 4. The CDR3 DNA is TGTGCCAGCAGTACGACAGGGTCCGAGCAGTACTTC. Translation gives CASSTTGSEQYF.

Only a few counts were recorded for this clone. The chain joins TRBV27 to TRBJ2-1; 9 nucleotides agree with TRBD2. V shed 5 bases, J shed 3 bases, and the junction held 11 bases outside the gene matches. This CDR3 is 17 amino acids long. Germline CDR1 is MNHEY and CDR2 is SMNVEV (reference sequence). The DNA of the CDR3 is TGTGCCAGCAGTCCCATTCGCGGGGGGGCCCTCTACAATGAGCAGTTCTTC. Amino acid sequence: CASSPIRGGALYNEQFF.

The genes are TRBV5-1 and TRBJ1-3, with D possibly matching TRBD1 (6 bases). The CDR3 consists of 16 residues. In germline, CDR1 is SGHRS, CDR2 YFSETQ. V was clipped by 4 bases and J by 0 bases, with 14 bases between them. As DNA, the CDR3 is TGCGCCAGCAGCCTGACAGGACCGAACTCTGGAAACACCATATATTTT. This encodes CASSLTGPNSGNTIYF.

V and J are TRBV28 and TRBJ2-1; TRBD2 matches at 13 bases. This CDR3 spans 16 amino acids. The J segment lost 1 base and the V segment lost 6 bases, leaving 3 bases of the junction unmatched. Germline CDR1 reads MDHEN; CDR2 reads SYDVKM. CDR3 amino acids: CASRGLAGVSYNEQFF. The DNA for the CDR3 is TGTGCCAGCAGAGGACTAGCGGGAGTGTCCTACAATGAGCAGTTCTTC.